This entry lists 19 T cell receptor beta chains sequenced from one sample in a study of cytomegalovirus exposure and HLA in healthy donors. This PCR relied on a set of 60 Vbeta primers and 13 Jbeta primers. Method: immunoSEQ multiplex PCR; TCRdb's copy keeps in-frame clones and lacks some. The table has 55,000 to 80,000 clones, 78% seen once. The sample consisted of PBMCs. All receptors come from a man aged 40-49 years in good health and CMV-seronegative.

The V gene is TRBV5-6, the J gene TRBJ2-3, with D unresolved. Trimming cost V 3 bases and J 0 bases, with 14 bases left between them. This CDR3 comprises 16 residues. Germline-derived CDR1 and CDR2 are SGHDT and YYEEEE. The CDR3 reads CASSSARVRSTDTQYF. CDR3 in DNA: TGTGCCAGCAGCTCTGCCCGGGTGCGGAGCACAGATACGCAGTATTTT.

The chain combines TRBV6-5 with TRBJ2-1; perhaps TRBD2 as D (5 bases). The germline V gene encodes CDR1 MNHEY and CDR2 SVGAGI. The CDR3 covers 16 residues. The V gene lost 2 bases and the J gene lost 7 bases, with 18 bases spanning the gap. The CDR3 nucleotides are TGTGCCAGCAGTTACACTAATTCTGCCCCGGGGAATGAGCAGTTCTTC. Translating gives CASSYTNSAPGNEQFF.

A few counts support this clone. This may come from a read error, since a much larger clone is one base off. The V call is TRBV29-1, the J call TRBJ2-5, with D tentatively TRBD1 (6 bases). CDR1 and CDR2 (germline): SQVTM, ANQGSEA. The V gene lost 8 bases and the J gene lost 4 bases, with 20 bases spanning the gap. The CDR3 covers 14 residues. The CDR3 coding sequence is TGCAGCATGACCCCGGGACATATACCAGAGACCCAGTACTTC. It is translated as CSMTPGHIPETQYF.

This chain uses TRBV27 with TRBJ1-5, with D hard to call. The CDR3 sequence is 13 residues long. The V and J ends lost 3 bases and 3 bases respectively, with 6 bases between them. Per germline, CDR1 MNHEY and CDR2 SMNVEV (reference sequence). The CDR3 here is CASSFQYNQPQHF. As DNA, the CDR3 is TGTGCCAGCAGTTTCCAGTACAATCAGCCCCAGCATTTT.

This chain connects TRBV18 to TRBJ2-3; tentatively, D is TRBD2 (5 bases). V dropped 10 bases and J dropped 5 bases, with 16 bases sitting between them. The CDR3 extends over 13 amino acids. Per germline, CDR1 KGHSH and CDR2 LQKENI. CDR3 residues: CATGETTVDTQYF. CDR3 DNA: TGTGCCACCGGGGAAACCACAGTAGATACGCAGTATTTT.

V and J are TRBV7-9 and TRBJ2-3; 8 bases line up with TRBD2. V dropped 1 base and J dropped 2; count of bases not matched to a gene: 5. The CDR3 loop spans 16 amino acids. Germline CDR1 reads SEHNR; CDR2 reads FQNEAQ (reference sequence). CDR3 in DNA: TGTGCCAGCAGCTTAGAAGCGGGGGTAAACACAGATACGCAGTATTTT. Its translation: CASSLEAGVNTDTQYF.

In this sample, this clone turned up once. V is TRBV7-6 and J is TRBJ2-7; D perhaps matches TRBD1 (6 bases). Between the trimmed V and J ends, which lost 1 base and 1 base, there was a span of 17 bases. The CDR3 extends over 17 amino acids. Germline values: CDR1 SGHVS, CDR2 FNYEAQ. The CDR3 DNA reads as TGTGCCAGCAGCTTAGAGCCCTCGACAGGAGAGTCCTACGAGCAGTACTTC. Translation: CASSLEPSTGESYEQYF.

The rearrangement links TRBV6-1 to TRBJ2-1, with D tentatively TRBD2 (6 bases). With 9 bases removed from V and 7 bases from J, the gap between germline ends came to 10 bases. CDR3 length: 11 residues. Germline CDR1 reads MNHNS; CDR2 reads SASEGT. CDR3 residues: CASVAGNEQFF. CDR3 nucleotides: TGTGCCAGTGTCGCGGGGAATGAGCAGTTCTTC.

V gene TRBV11-3 combines with J gene TRBJ2-3; 7 bases are a match to TRBD1. In germline, CDR1 is SGHNT, CDR2 YENEEA. This CDR3 comprises 14 residues. The V gene end was trimmed by 6 bases and the J gene end by 2 bases; junction bases not matched to a gene: 5. CDR3: CASSLTGSTDTQYF. In DNA form, the CDR3 reads TGTGCCAGCAGTTTGACAGGGTCCACAGATACGCAGTATTTT.

V gene TRBV5-1 combines with J gene TRBJ2-1; TRBD2 aligns across 7 bases. The CDR3 runs to 17 residues. With 3 bases clipped from V and 2 bases from J, the junction kept 11 bases outside the gene matches. Germline assignment: CDR1 SGHRS and CDR2 YFSETQ. CDR3 residues: CASSSAQTSSAYNEQFF. In DNA form, the CDR3 reads TGCGCCAGCAGCTCAGCCCAGACTAGCTCCGCCTACAATGAGCAGTTCTTC.

This rearrangement joins TRBV5-1 to TRBJ2-7; D might be TRBD1 (6 bases). The CDR3 covers 15 residues. Germline-derived CDR1 and CDR2 are SGHRS and YFSETQ. Trimming removed 4 bases at V and 0 bases at J, with 14 bases between. The CDR3 reads CASSRNRAGSYEQYF. Written as DNA, the CDR3 is TGCGCCAGCAGCAGAAACAGGGCAGGCTCCTACGAGCAGTACTTC.

The chain uses TRBV2 and TRBJ2-7, with 9 bases aligning to TRBD1. From germline, CDR1 is SNHLY and CDR2 FYNNEI. Trimming at V came to 3 bases and at J to 5 bases, leaving 5 bases not matched to a gene. CDR3 length equals 14 residues. CDR3 amino acids: CASSDGTGPDEQYF. The CDR3 nucleotides are TGTGCCAGCAGTGACGGGACAGGGCCAGACGAGCAGTACTTC.

V is TRBV5-1 and J is TRBJ2-3; D perhaps matches TRBD2 (6 bases). V was shortened by 10 bases and J by 2 bases, with 20 bases between the two germline ends. The CDR3 length is 15 residues. CDR1 SGHRS and CDR2 YFSETQ come from the germline V gene. CDR3 in amino acids: CASRGGSGITDTQYF. CDR3 nucleotides: TGCGCCTCCCGGGGAGGTAGCGGAATCACAGATACGCAGTATTTT. Filled out from reference TRBV5-1 and TRBJ2-3, the complete variable domain reads KAGVTQTPRYLIKTRGQQVTLSCSPISGHRSVSWYQQTPGQGLQFLFEYFSETQRNKGNFPGRFSGRQFSNSRSEMNVSTLELGDSALYLCASRGGSGITDTQYFGPGTRLTVL.

This clone was recorded only once. The chain carries TRBV7-9 and TRBJ2-2, with TRBD2 identical over 9 bases. V was clipped by 3 bases and J by 6 bases; unmatched bases: 11. The CDR3 has 17 residues. From germline, CDR1 is SEHNR and CDR2 FQNEAQ (reference sequence). The DNA for the CDR3 is TGTGCCAGCAGCTTGGGGGTTAGCGGGGGAGCTGCCGGGGAGCTGTTTTTT. Translated, it gives CASSLGVSGGAAGELFF.

This sequence joins TRBV18 and TRBJ2-1; a possible D gene is TRBD1 (5 bases). V lost 1 base and J 10 bases, leaving 14 bases between the germline ends. The CDR3 is 14 amino acids. Germline V gene sequence: CDR1 KGHSH, CDR2 LQKENI. The CDR3 bases are TGTGCCAGCTCACCACGACCAGGGCCCGAAGAGCAGTTCTTC. Its translation: CASSPRPGPEEQFF. The whole variable domain, remainder taken from reference TRBV18 and TRBJ2-1, is NAGVMQNPRHLVRRRGQEARLRCSPMKGHSHVYWYRQLPEEGLKFMVYLQKENIIDESGMPKERFSAEFPKEGPSILRIQQVVRGDSAAYFCASSPRPGPEEQFFGPGTRLTVL.

The chain has TRBV7-2 and TRBJ1-2, with 10 bases that match TRBD1. CDR3 length equals 14 residues. Germline V lookup: CDR1 SGHTA, CDR2 FQGNSA. Trimming removed 5 bases from V and 4 bases from J; junction bases left unmatched: 4. As DNA, the CDR3 is TGTGCCAGCAGCGGAGGACAGGGGGGCTATGGCTACACCTTC. Translation: CASSGGQGGYGYTF.

J is TRBJ2-5 and V is TRBV6-6; 7 nucleotides agree with TRBD1. The CDR3 length is 13 residues. Germline CDR1 and CDR2: MNHNY and SVGAGI (reference sequence). V was clipped by 5 bases and J by 1 base; unmatched bases: 1. CDR3 coding DNA: TGTGCCAGCAGTAGGGACAGCCAAGAGACCCAGTACTTC. This translates into CASSRDSQETQYF.

V usage is TRBV29-1 and J usage is TRBJ2-2; 8 bases are shared with TRBD2. The germline V gene encodes CDR1 SQVTM and CDR2 ANQGSEA. The CDR3 spans 13 residues. The trim removed 6 bases at V and 7 bases at J, leaving 7 bases unmatched. The DNA for the CDR3 is TGCAGCGTCGGTAGCGGGATGGGCGGGGAGCTGTTTTTT. Protein: CSVGSGMGGELFF.

The chain combines TRBV9 with TRBJ2-7; 8 nucleotides align to TRBD1. J was trimmed by 3 bases and V by 0 bases; bases with no gene match: 5. In germline, CDR1 is SGDLS, CDR2 YYNGEE. This CDR3 region has 15 residues. CDR3 amino acids: CASSVDPDRDYEQYF. For the CDR3, the DNA is TGTGCCAGCAGCGTAGATCCGGACAGGGACTACGAGCAGTACTTC.